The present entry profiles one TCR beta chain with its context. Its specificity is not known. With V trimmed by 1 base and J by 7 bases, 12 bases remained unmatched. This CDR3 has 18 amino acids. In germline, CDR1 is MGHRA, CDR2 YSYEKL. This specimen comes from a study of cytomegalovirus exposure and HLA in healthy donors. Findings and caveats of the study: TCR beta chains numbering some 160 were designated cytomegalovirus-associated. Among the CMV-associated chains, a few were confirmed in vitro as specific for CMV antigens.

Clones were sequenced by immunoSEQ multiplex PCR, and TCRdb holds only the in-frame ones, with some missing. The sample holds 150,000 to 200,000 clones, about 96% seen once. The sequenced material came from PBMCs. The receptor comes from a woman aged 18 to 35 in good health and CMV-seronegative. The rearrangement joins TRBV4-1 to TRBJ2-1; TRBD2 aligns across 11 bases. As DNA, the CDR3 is TGCGCCAGCAGCCAAGGTGCGGTTAGCGGGGGGGCCAGGAATGAGCAGTTCTTC. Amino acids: CASSQGAVSGGARNEQFF.